This T cell receptor beta chain is from a study of identical twins. Whole-study findings and limits: Models came in too low on out-of-frame TCR alpha sharing in monozygotic twins.

Trimming stripped 4 bases from V and 5 bases from J, with 10 bases between. The CDR3 is 13 residues long. The germline CDR1 and CDR2 sequences are MNHEY and SVGAGI. TCRdb ran MiXCR on the 5' RACE reads and lists one entry per CDR3 protein. The data show 1.5 million to 2 million distinct CDR3 sequences, around 33% seen once. There are a few counts of this clonotype. The target antigen is unknown. Healthy Caucasians, and only they, were the donors. The chain links TRBV6-5 to TRBJ2-3; tentative D call: TRBD2 (6 bases). The sequence came from a newborn girl in good health. The material sequenced was cord blood. CDR3 amino acids: CASSLQAGDTQYF. The CDR3, as DNA: TGTGCCAGCAGTTTGCAAGCGGGAGATACGCAGTATTTT.